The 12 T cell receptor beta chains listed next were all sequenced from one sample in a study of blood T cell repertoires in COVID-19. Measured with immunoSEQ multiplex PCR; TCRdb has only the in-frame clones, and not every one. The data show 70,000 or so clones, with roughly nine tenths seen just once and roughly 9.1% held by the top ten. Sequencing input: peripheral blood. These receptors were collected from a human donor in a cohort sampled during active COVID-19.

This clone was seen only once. The CDR3 here is CASSPLDRAHEQYF. The CDR3 DNA sequence: TGTGCCAGCAGTCCCCTGGACAGGGCCCACGAGCAGTACTTC. The genes are TRBV28 and TRBJ2-7, with 8 bases matching TRBD1. Germline loops: CDR1 MDHEN, CDR2 SYDVKM. After removal of 5 bases from V and 5 bases from J, the junction contained 8 bases not matched to a gene. The CDR3 sequence is 14 residues long.

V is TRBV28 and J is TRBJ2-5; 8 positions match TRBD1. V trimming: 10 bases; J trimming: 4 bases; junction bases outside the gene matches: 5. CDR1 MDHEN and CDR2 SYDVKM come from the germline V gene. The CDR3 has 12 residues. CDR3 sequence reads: CATSRGPETQYF. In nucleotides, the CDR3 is TGTGCCACCAGCAGGGGGCCAGAGACCCAGTACTTC.

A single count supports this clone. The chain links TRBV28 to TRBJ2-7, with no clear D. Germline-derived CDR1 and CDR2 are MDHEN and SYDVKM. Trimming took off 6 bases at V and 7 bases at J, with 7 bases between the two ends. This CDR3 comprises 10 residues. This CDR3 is CASSVVEQYF. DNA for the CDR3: TGTGCCAGCAGCGTCGTGGAGCAGTACTTC.

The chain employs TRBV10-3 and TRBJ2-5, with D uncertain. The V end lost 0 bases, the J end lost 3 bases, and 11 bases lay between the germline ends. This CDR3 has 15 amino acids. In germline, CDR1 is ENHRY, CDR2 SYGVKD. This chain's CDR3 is CAISESNLVKETQYF. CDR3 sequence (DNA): TGTGCCATCAGTGAGTCGAATCTAGTGAAAGAGACCCAGTACTTC.

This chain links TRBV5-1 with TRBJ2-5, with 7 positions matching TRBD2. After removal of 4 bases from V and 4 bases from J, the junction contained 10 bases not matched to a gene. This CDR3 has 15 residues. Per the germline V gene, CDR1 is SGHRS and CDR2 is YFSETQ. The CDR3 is CASSPGGRAGETQYF. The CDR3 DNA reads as TGCGCCAGCAGCCCTGGTGGGAGGGCCGGAGAGACCCAGTACTTC.

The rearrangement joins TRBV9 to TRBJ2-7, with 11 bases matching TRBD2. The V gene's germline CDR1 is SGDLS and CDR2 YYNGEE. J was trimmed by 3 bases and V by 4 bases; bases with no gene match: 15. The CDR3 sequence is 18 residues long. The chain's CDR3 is CASSPHAKPGTSGYEQYF. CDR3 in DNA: TGTGCCAGCAGCCCACACGCAAAACCAGGGACTAGCGGCTACGAGCAGTACTTC.

CDR3 residues: CASSYLTGGYEQYF. The CDR3, as DNA: TGTGCCAGCAGTTACCTGACAGGGGGGTACGAGCAGTACTTC. This rearrangement joins TRBV6-6 to TRBJ2-7; 9 bases are a match to TRBD1. The CDR3 is 14 residues long. With V trimmed by 2 bases and J by 4 bases, 3 bases remained unmatched. Germline V gives CDR1 MNHNY, CDR2 SVGAGI (reference sequence).

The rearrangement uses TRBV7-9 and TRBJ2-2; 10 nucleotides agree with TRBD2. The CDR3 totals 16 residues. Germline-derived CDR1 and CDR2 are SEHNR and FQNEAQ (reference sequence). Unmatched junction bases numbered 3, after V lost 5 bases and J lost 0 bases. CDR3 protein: CASSRTSGSNTGELFF. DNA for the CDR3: TGTGCCAGCAGCCGGACTAGCGGATCGAACACCGGGGAGCTGTTTTTT.

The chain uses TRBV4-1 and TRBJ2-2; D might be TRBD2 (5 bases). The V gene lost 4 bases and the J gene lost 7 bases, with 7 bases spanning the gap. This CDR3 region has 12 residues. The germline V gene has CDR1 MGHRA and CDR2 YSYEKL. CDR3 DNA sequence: TGCGCCAGCAGCCGGAGCGGCGGGGAGCTGTTTTTT. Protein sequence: CASSRSGGELFF.

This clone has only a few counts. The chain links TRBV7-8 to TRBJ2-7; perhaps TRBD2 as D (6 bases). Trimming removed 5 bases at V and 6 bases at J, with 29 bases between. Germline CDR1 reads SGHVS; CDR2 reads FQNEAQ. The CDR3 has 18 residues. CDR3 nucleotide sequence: TGTGCCAGCAGCCTAAGTGCGGGGATTGGGTCTACGGGAACCGAGCAGTACTTC. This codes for CASSLSAGIGSTGTEQYF.

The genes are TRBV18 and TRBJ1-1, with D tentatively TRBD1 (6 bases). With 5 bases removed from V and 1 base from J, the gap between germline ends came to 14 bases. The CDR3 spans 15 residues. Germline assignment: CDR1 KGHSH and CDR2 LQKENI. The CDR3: CASSIEQGRNTEAFF. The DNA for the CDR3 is TGTGCCAGCTCAATCGAACAGGGACGGAACACTGAAGCTTTCTTT.

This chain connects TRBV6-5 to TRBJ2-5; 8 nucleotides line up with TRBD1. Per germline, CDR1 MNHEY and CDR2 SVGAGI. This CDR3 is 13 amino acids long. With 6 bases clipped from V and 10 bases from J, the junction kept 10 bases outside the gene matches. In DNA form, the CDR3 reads TGTGCCAGCAGCCCGAACCGACAGGGGATCCAGTACTTC. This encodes CASSPNRQGIQYF.